This entry lists 7 T cell receptor beta chains sequenced from one sample in a study of siplizumab effects on memory and regulatory T cells. Some clones are missing from TCRdb's copy, which holds only in-frame ones; the method was immunoSEQ multiplex PCR. The table shows 90,000 to 120,000 clones, with 93% occurring only once. The sample consisted of Tregs sorted from blood. These receptors were collected from a human donor in good health.

The chain is built from TRBV7-9 and TRBJ2-7; D may be TRBD1 (6 bases). Germline values: CDR1 SEHNR, CDR2 FQNEAQ (reference sequence). The CDR3 runs 14 residues. Trimming left V 3 bases short and J 4 bases short, with 13 bases between. CDR3: CASSFRGSTYEQYF. The CDR3 DNA is TGTGCCAGCAGCTTCAGGGGATCGACTTACGAGCAGTACTTC.

CDR3 sequence (DNA): TGTGCCAGCAGCCATTTTCCAAGGGAGAGCGAGCAGTACTTC. It is translated as CASSHFPRESEQYF. The gene calls are TRBV14 and TRBJ2-7; a possible D gene is TRBD2 (5 bases). This CDR3 has 14 residues. Germline V gene lookup returns CDR1 SGHDN and CDR2 FVKESK. Trimming took 3 bases from V and 6 from J, leaving 15 bases between them.

This sequence joins TRBV9 and TRBJ1-2; weak D call: TRBD1 (6 bases). V lost 3 bases to trimming and J lost 2 bases, with 17 bases between them. The germline CDR1 and CDR2 sequences are SGDLS and YYNGEE. This CDR3 is 16 amino acids long. The CDR3 is CASSEHLDSSNYGYTF. The CDR3 DNA follows: TGTGCCAGCAGCGAACACCTGGACAGCTCCAACTATGGCTACACCTTC.

This chain joins TRBV19 and TRBJ1-1; D is possibly TRBD1 (6 bases). Germline loops: CDR1 LNHDA, CDR2 SQIVND (reference sequence). There are 13 residues in the CDR3. V lost 5 bases, J lost 0 bases, and 7 bases lay in between. This CDR3 reads CASSPGVNTEAFF. The CDR3 coding sequence is TGTGCCAGTAGTCCAGGGGTGAACACTGAAGCTTTCTTT.

The chain employs TRBV18 and TRBJ2-5; no clear D. Germline V gene lookup returns CDR1 KGHSH and CDR2 LQKENI. The CDR3 runs 17 residues. The V and J ends lost 3 bases and 7 bases respectively, with 24 bases between them. CDR3 loop: CASSPRPWQSSKGTQYF. CDR3 nucleotides: TGTGCCAGCTCACCTCGTCCGTGGCAGAGCTCGAAGGGGACCCAGTACTTC.

The gene calls are TRBV7-8 and TRBJ2-4; D perhaps matches TRBD1 (5 bases). The CDR3 consists of 13 residues. Between the trimmed V and J ends, which lost 5 bases and 8 bases, there was a span of 13 bases. CDR1 and CDR2 (germline): SGHVS, FQNEAQ. DNA of the CDR3: TGTGCCAGCAGCCCGTCCAGGGTAGACATTCAGTACTTC. This translates into CASSPSRVDIQYF. Looking up the rest from reference TRBV7-8 and TRBJ2-4 gives the full variable domain: GAGVSQSPRYKVAKRGQDVALRCDPISGHVSLFWYQQALGQGPEFLTYFQNEAQLDKSGLPSDRFFAERPEGSVSTLKIQRTQQEDSAVYLCASSPSRVDIQYFGAGTRLSVL.

The rearrangement links TRBV6-1 to TRBJ1-3; D unclear. The CDR3 extends over 17 amino acids. Germline lookup yields CDR1 MNHNS and CDR2 SASEGT. V was trimmed by 2 bases and J by 4 bases, leaving 18 bases between them. As DNA, the CDR3 is TGTGCCAGCAGTGAAAAGTGGAAGTTAGGGCTCGGAAACACCATATATTTT. Amino acid sequence: CASSEKWKLGLGNTIYF.